These 4 T cell receptor beta chains were all obtained from the same sample, sequenced in a study of cytomegalovirus exposure and HLA in healthy donors. The PCR contained 60 Vbeta and 13 Jbeta primers. TCRdb keeps only in-frame clones here, not all; method: immunoSEQ multiplex PCR. The table includes about 190,000 clones, approximately 86% detected once. Material: PBMCs. The receptor set was obtained from a woman aged 25 to 45 in good health and CMV-seronegative.

The genes are TRBV7-8 and TRBJ2-6, with D tentatively TRBD1 (5 bases). The germline V gene encodes CDR1 SGHVS and CDR2 FQNEAQ. The CDR3 covers 15 residues. Trimming removed 4 bases at V and 0 bases at J, with 7 bases between. CDR3 DNA sequence: TGTGCCAGCAGCTCAGGGCGCTCTGGGGCCAACGTCCTGACTTTC. This translates into CASSSGRSGANVLTF.

The chain recombines TRBV7-9 with TRBJ1-5, with 7 bases identical to TRBD1. CDR3 length equals 13 residues. Germline-derived CDR1 and CDR2 are SEHNR and FQNEAQ (reference sequence). Trimming at V came to 5 bases and at J to 5 bases, leaving 3 bases not matched to a gene. CDR3 loop: CASSPGQYQPQHF. Written as DNA, the CDR3 is TGTGCCAGCAGCCCGGGACAGTATCAGCCCCAGCATTTT.

The rearrangement joins TRBV27 to TRBJ2-1; 8 nucleotides agree with TRBD2. Trimming took 3 bases from V and 2 from J; bases not matched to a gene: 6. The germline V gene encodes CDR1 MNHEY and CDR2 SMNVEV (reference sequence). The CDR3 spans 16 residues. The CDR3 bases are TGTGCCAGCAGTTTCTGGACTAGCCGGGCCTACAATGAGCAGTTCTTC. This gives the protein CASSFWTSRAYNEQFF.

The chain is built from TRBV27 and TRBJ2-3; 7 bases match TRBD2. This CDR3 comprises 15 residues. V gave up 1 base and J gave up 3 bases; unmatched junction bases: 4. Germline assignment: CDR1 MNHEY and CDR2 SMNVEV (reference sequence). In DNA, the CDR3 is TGTGCCAGCAGTTTATTTAGCGGGCCAACAGATACGCAGTATTTT. Translating it yields CASSLFSGPTDTQYF.